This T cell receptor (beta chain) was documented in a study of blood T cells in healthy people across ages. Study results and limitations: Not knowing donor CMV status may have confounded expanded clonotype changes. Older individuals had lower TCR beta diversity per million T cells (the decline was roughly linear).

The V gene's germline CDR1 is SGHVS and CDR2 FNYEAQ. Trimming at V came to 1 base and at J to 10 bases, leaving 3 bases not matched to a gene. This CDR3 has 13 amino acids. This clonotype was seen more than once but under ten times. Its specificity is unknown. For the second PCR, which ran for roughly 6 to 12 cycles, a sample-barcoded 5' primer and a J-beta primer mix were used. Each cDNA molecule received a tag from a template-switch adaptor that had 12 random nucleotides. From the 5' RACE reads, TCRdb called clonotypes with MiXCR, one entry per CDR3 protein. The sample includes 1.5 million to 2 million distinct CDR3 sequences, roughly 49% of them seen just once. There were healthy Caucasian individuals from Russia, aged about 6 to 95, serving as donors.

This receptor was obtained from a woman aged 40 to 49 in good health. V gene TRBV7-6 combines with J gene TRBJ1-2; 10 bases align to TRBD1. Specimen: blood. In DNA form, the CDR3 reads TGTGCCAGCAGCTTAGGGACAGGGGGGATCTACACCTTC. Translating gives CASSLGTGGIYTF. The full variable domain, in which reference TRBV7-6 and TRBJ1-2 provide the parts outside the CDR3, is GAGVSQSPRYKVTKRGQDVALRCDPISGHVSLYWYRQALGQGPEFLTYFNYEAQQDKSGLPNDRFSAERPEGSISTLTIQRTEQRDSAMYRCASSLGTGGIYTFGSGTRLTVV.